Presented here are 4 T cell receptor beta chains from one specimen sequenced in a study of Ad26.COV2.S vaccination and SARS-CoV-2 variants. Treatment meaning: around 19 received Ad26.COV2.S at low or high dose, single or two shots; roughly 5 received placebo; per-sample allocation not given. The samples were gathered on day 63 after the first injection of vaccine or placebo. Method: immunoSEQ multiplex PCR; TCRdb's copy keeps in-frame clones and lacks some. Among about 680,000 clones listed, roughly 90% were seen once. The starting material was peripheral blood, obtained in a trial of Ad26.COV2.S vaccine versus placebo. The receptors shown here come from a person between 18 and 65 years old who received the Ad26.COV2.S COVID-19 vaccine or a placebo.

This clone was counted a few times. This rearrangement joins TRBV11-2 to TRBJ2-2; no firm D call. Trimming cost V 5 bases and J 0 bases, with 1 base left between them. Germline V gene sequence: CDR1 SGHAT, CDR2 FQNNGV. The CDR3 length is 12 residues. The chain's CDR3 is CASSTNTGELFF. In nucleotides, the CDR3 is TGTGCCAGCAGCACGAACACCGGGGAGCTGTTTTTT.

The chain combines TRBV10-1 with TRBJ2-2; unclear D gene. With 11 bases removed from V and 6 bases from J, the gap between germline ends came to 7 bases. Per the germline V gene, CDR1 is WNHNN and CDR2 is SYGVQD (reference sequence). The CDR3 covers 10 residues. The chain's CDR3 is CAGAPGELFF. In DNA form, the CDR3 reads TGCGCCGGAGCCCCCGGGGAGCTGTTTTTT.

V gene TRBV28 combines with J gene TRBJ1-3; tentatively, D is TRBD1 (5 bases). The V and J ends lost 6 bases and 0 bases respectively, with 15 bases between them. The CDR3 is made up of 16 amino acids. Germline CDR1 is MDHEN and CDR2 is SYDVKM. The CDR3: CASSRYRDPSGNTIYF. In DNA form, the CDR3 reads TGTGCCAGCAGCCGTTACCGGGACCCCTCTGGAAACACCATATATTTT. Complete variable domain (other parts from reference TRBV28 and TRBJ1-3): DVKVTQSSRYLVKRTGEKVFLECVQDMDHENMFWYRQDPGLGLRLIYFSYDVKMKEKGDIPEGYSVSREKKERFSLILESASTNQTSMYLCASSRYRDPSGNTIYFGEGSWLTVV.

V and J are TRBV6-5 and TRBJ1-2; tentatively, D is TRBD1 (5 bases). Trimming took off 2 bases at V and 4 bases at J, with 14 bases between the two ends. This CDR3 comprises 15 residues. CDR1 and CDR2 from the germline V gene are MNHEY and SVGAGI. The CDR3 protein is CASSYAGRTSYGYTF. CDR3 coding DNA: TGTGCCAGCAGTTACGCAGGGCGAACAAGCTATGGCTACACCTTC.